What follows are 25 T cell receptor beta chains derived from one specimen sequenced in a study of T cell responses to AZD1222 COVID-19 vaccine. Measured with immunoSEQ multiplex PCR; TCRdb has only the in-frame clones, and not every one. This table holds more than 100,000 clones, about nine tenths found once. The sample consisted of peripheral blood, taken on day 0 of AZD1222 vaccination. These receptors were obtained from an adult in good health.

V is TRBV7-9 and J is TRBJ1-6, with 7 bases identical to TRBD1. The germline CDR1 and CDR2 sequences are SEHNR and FQNEAQ (reference sequence). CDR3 length: 14 residues. The V segment lost 5 bases and the J segment 10 bases; nucleotides outside the gene matches: 8. Here the CDR3 reads CASSTQGERSPLHF. The CDR3 coding sequence is TGTGCCAGCAGCACTCAGGGGGAACGATCACCCCTCCACTTT.

This rearrangement joins TRBV9 to TRBJ2-3; 9 positions agree with TRBD2. V lost 4 bases to trimming and J lost 1 base; unmatched junction nucleotides: 1. Looked up from germline, CDR1 is SGDLS and CDR2 is YYNGEE. The CDR3 has 14 residues. In nucleotides, the CDR3 is TGTGCCAGCAGCTGGACTAGCGGCACAGATACGCAGTATTTT. Translated: CASSWTSGTDTQYF.

The chain recombines TRBV27 with TRBJ2-1; TRBD2 matches at 8 bases. After removal of 7 bases from V and 2 bases from J, the junction contained 7 bases not matched to a gene. Germline CDR1 and CDR2: MNHEY and SMNVEV (reference sequence). The CDR3 consists of 15 residues. Here the CDR3 DNA reads TGTGCCAGCAAACTAGCGGCCCTTACCTACAATGAGCAGTTCTTC. Its translation is CASKLAALTYNEQFF.

The J gene is TRBJ2-5, the V gene TRBV18; 12 bases align to TRBD2. The CDR3 has 16 residues. The trim removed 5 bases at V and 0 bases at J, leaving 4 bases unmatched. CDR1 and CDR2 (germline): KGHSH, LQKENI. DNA of the CDR3: TGTGCCAGCTCATCCGGACTAGCGGGAAACCAAGAGACCCAGTACTTC. It codes for CASSSGLAGNQETQYF.

This chain joins TRBV19 and TRBJ1-5; D perhaps matches TRBD1 (5 bases). Germline V CDR1 and CDR2: LNHDA, SQIVND (reference sequence). The ends were cut back, 7 bases at V and 5 bases at J, with 18 bases in the middle. The CDR3 spans 15 residues. CDR3 DNA: TGTGCCAGTACCCCTAACGGAGAGGGGCATCAGCCCCAGCATTTT. Translating gives CASTPNGEGHQPQHF. Based on the CDR3 plus reference TRBV19 and TRBJ1-5, the full variable domain is DGGITQSPKYLFRKEGQNVTLSCEQNLNHDAMYWYRQDPGQGLRLIYYSQIVNDFQKGDIAEGYSVSREKKESFPLTVTSAQKNPTAFYLCASTPNGEGHQPQHFGDGTRLSIL.

This chain joins TRBV9 and TRBJ2-1; 7 bases align to TRBD2. This CDR3 is built from 15 residues. Germline CDR1 SGDLS, CDR2 YYNGEE. Trimming took 1 base from V and 14 from J; bases not matched to a gene: 15. The chain's CDR3 is CASSVSPSGQPGEFF. For the CDR3, the DNA is TGTGCCAGCAGCGTATCCCCTAGCGGCCAACCGGGTGAGTTCTTC.

The chain combines TRBV5-1 with TRBJ2-7; D uncertain. The CDR3 is 13 residues long. Germline lookup yields CDR1 SGHRS and CDR2 YFSETQ. Trimming left V 3 bases short and J 0 bases short, with 7 bases between. Written as DNA, the CDR3 is TGCGCCAGCAGCTCTGGCAACTCCTACGAGCAGTACTTC. Residues: CASSSGNSYEQYF.

This clone was seen a single time. The J gene is TRBJ1-5, the V gene TRBV15, with D hard to call. The CDR3 sequence is 16 residues long. Germline values: CDR1 LNHNV, CDR2 YYDKDF (reference sequence). Between the trimmed V and J ends, which lost 0 bases and 0 bases, there was a span of 9 bases. CDR3 coding DNA: TGTGCCACCAGCAGAGATTGGACGTTTAGCAATCAGCCCCAGCATTTT. Translating gives CATSRDWTFSNQPQHF.

The rearrangement links TRBV7-9 to TRBJ1-4, with D maybe TRBD1 (5 bases). Trimming took off 6 bases at V and 5 bases at J, with 16 bases between the two ends. The CDR3 extends over 15 amino acids. Germline CDR1 reads SEHNR; CDR2 reads FQNEAQ (reference sequence). The CDR3 reads CASSPDGGINEKLFF. In DNA form, the CDR3 reads TGTGCCAGCAGTCCGGACGGGGGGATCAATGAAAAACTGTTTTTT.

This clone occurred a few times. This chain connects TRBV28 to TRBJ2-3; 7 positions match TRBD1. The length of the CDR3 is 17 residues. Losses at the gene ends were 4 bases for V and 1 base for J; bases not matched to a gene: 11. Germline V gives CDR1 MDHEN, CDR2 SYDVKM. CDR3 bases: TGTGCCAGCAGTTCAATGGGTGGCGGACAGGGCACAGATACGCAGTATTTT. Its translation is CASSSMGGGQGTDTQYF.

This chain connects TRBV2 to TRBJ2-5, with 7 bases fitting TRBD2. With 6 bases clipped from V and 3 bases from J, the junction kept 4 bases outside the gene matches. The CDR3 has 13 amino acids. CDR1 and CDR2 (germline): SNHLY, FYNNEI. CDR3 region: CASRAGLEETQYF. The CDR3 nucleotides read TGTGCCAGCAGGGCCGGACTAGAAGAGACCCAGTACTTC.

The chain employs TRBV6-5 and TRBJ2-2, with 9 bases aligning to TRBD1. J gave up 4 bases and V 4 bases, and 7 bases lay outside the gene matches. The CDR3 sequence is 16 residues long. Germline V gene lookup returns CDR1 MNHEY and CDR2 SVGAGI. The CDR3 bases are TGTGCCAGCAGTTCCGGGACAGGGCTAATCACCGGGGAGCTGTTTTTT. Protein: CASSSGTGLITGELFF.

In its sample, this clone was seen once. The chain links TRBV5-1 to TRBJ2-3; the match to TRBD2 covers 10 bases. Germline V gives CDR1 SGHRS, CDR2 YFSETQ. The CDR3 totals 15 residues. The V and J ends lost 3 bases and 1 base, in that order; junction bases with no gene match: 2. The CDR3 loop reads CASSSGLAGTDTQYF. CDR3 DNA sequence: TGCGCCAGCAGCTCTGGACTAGCGGGCACAGATACGCAGTATTTT.

V is TRBV2 and J is TRBJ2-7; 9 bases match TRBD2. Per the germline V gene, CDR1 is SNHLY and CDR2 is FYNNEI. V gave up 3 bases and J gave up 10 bases; unmatched junction bases: 16. This CDR3 has 16 amino acids. The CDR3 DNA reads TGTGCCAGCAGTGATGGACAACCGGGACTAGCTCTTCGCCAGTACTTC. This encodes CASSDGQPGLALRQYF.

The chain employs TRBV6-5 and TRBJ2-3; D unresolved. V was pared by 2 bases and J by 4 bases, with 10 bases between. The CDR3 totals 14 residues. Germline V lookup: CDR1 MNHEY, CDR2 SVGAGI. The CDR3 is CASSYGPGPDTQYF. The CDR3 bases are TGTGCCAGCAGTTACGGACCCGGTCCAGATACGCAGTATTTT.

The chain links TRBV7-3 to TRBJ2-7; perhaps TRBD2 as D (5 bases). Germline V CDR1 and CDR2: SGHTA, FQGTGA. This CDR3 is built from 14 residues. V dropped 5 bases and J dropped 3 bases, with 14 bases sitting between them. CDR3 amino acids: CASSQDSYGYEQYF. In nucleotides, the CDR3 is TGTGCCAGCAGCCAGGACTCGTACGGCTACGAGCAGTACTTC.

The chain carries TRBV19 and TRBJ2-2, with 12 nucleotides matching TRBD2. The CDR3 has 15 amino acids. The V and J ends lost 4 bases and 3 bases, in that order; junction bases with no gene match: 0. Looked up from germline, CDR1 is LNHDA and CDR2 is SQIVND (reference sequence). Here the CDR3 reads CASSRLAGDTGELFF. The DNA for the CDR3 is TGTGCCAGTAGTAGACTAGCGGGAGACACCGGGGAGCTGTTTTTT.

V is TRBV10-2 and J is TRBJ2-3; a possible D gene is TRBD2 (5 bases). This CDR3 comprises 15 residues. Germline-derived CDR1 and CDR2 are WSHSY and SAAADI. With 0 bases removed from V and 6 bases from J, the gap between germline ends came to 13 bases. Here the CDR3 DNA reads TGCGCCAGCAGTGAGTCGAAGGTAGCGACGGATACGCAGTATTTT. It is translated as CASSESKVATDTQYF.

V and J are TRBV30 and TRBJ2-7; D is possibly TRBD2 (6 bases). The CDR3 is made up of 14 amino acids. V dropped 0 bases and J dropped 0 bases, with 9 bases sitting between them. Germline V gives CDR1 GTSNPN, CDR2 SVGIG (reference sequence). The CDR3, as DNA: TGTGCCTGGAGTGTGGCGGGACTCTCCTACGAGCAGTACTTC. Amino acid sequence: CAWSVAGLSYEQYF.

The rearrangement uses TRBV30 and TRBJ2-7; no definite D call. V gave up 2 bases and J gave up 6 bases, with 8 bases separating them. The germline CDR1 and CDR2 sequences are GTSNPN and SVGIG (reference sequence). This CDR3 is 11 amino acids long. The CDR3 DNA sequence: TGTGCCTGGAGTAGGATGGGCGAGCAGTACTTC. It encodes CAWSRMGEQYF.

The chain employs TRBV5-4 and TRBJ2-7; D might be TRBD2 (5 bases). The CDR3 runs to 15 residues. V was pared by 0 bases and J by 3 bases, with 13 bases between. CDR1 SGHNT and CDR2 YYREEE come from the germline V gene (reference sequence). CDR3 loop: CASSLVSGMGYEQYF. The CDR3 DNA follows: TGTGCCAGCAGCTTGGTGTCGGGGATGGGCTACGAGCAGTACTTC.

This chain uses TRBV7-2 with TRBJ1-4; D possibly corresponds to TRBD1 (6 bases). Trimming left V 3 bases short and J 5 bases short, with 10 bases between. This CDR3 is 14 amino acids long. The V gene's germline CDR1 is SGHTA and CDR2 FQGNSA. CDR3 sequence reads: CASSFYGQNEKLFF. In DNA form, the CDR3 reads TGTGCCAGCAGCTTCTACGGACAGAATGAAAAACTGTTTTTT. Supplemented by reference TRBV7-2 and TRBJ1-4, the full variable domain reads GAGVSQSPSNKVTEKGKDVELRCDPISGHTALYWYRQSLGQGLEFLIYFQGNSAPDKSGLPSDRFSAERTGGSVSTLTIQRTQQEDSAVYLCASSFYGQNEKLFFGSGTQLSVL.

This rearrangement joins TRBV18 to TRBJ2-1, with TRBD2 matching over 7 bases. The CDR3 has 14 residues. Trimming at V came to 6 bases and at J to 0 bases, leaving 2 bases not matched to a gene. CDR1 and CDR2 from the germline V gene are KGHSH and LQKENI. Here the CDR3 reads CASSREYSYNEQFF. CDR3 DNA sequence: TGTGCCAGCTCGCGGGAGTACTCCTACAATGAGCAGTTCTTC. The whole variable domain, remainder taken from reference TRBV18 and TRBJ2-1, is NAGVMQNPRHLVRRRGQEARLRCSPMKGHSHVYWYRQLPEEGLKFMVYLQKENIIDESGMPKERFSAEFPKEGPSILRIQQVVRGDSAAYFCASSREYSYNEQFFGPGTRLTVL.

This clone has just one count. V and J are TRBV15 and TRBJ1-5; TRBD1 is a possible D gene (6 bases). The V end lost 0 bases, the J end lost 1 base, and 10 bases lay between the germline ends. Germline CDR1 LNHNV, CDR2 YYDKDF (reference sequence). The CDR3 sequence is 16 residues long. The CDR3 coding sequence is TGTGCCACCAGCAGAGAAGGGGGGGAGAGCAATCAGCCCCAGCATTTT. This codes for CATSREGGESNQPQHF.

The V call is TRBV7-9, the J call TRBJ2-7; TRBD2 aligns across 10 bases. CDR1 and CDR2 from the germline V gene are SEHNR and FQNEAQ (reference sequence). This CDR3 comprises 17 residues. Unmatched junction bases numbered 5, after V lost 0 bases and J lost 0 bases. The DNA of the CDR3 is TGTGCCAGCAGCTTAGCCACTAGCGGGGATAGCTCCTACGAGCAGTACTTC. It yields the protein CASSLATSGDSSYEQYF.